This T cell receptor beta chain was sequenced for a study of blood T cell repertoires in COVID-19. Authors' analysis steps: By means of reference gene primer amplification, nucleated cell counts were estimated. Data came from immunoSEQ multiplex PCR; TCRdb stores just in-frame clones and leaves some out. From that table come the V and J calls and clone size; the DNA was used to work out D and trimming. The table records 150,000 to 200,000 clones, around 84% of them present only once. Sequenced material: PBMCs or T cells enriched from blood (not recorded which). The sequence was obtained from a woman between 50 and 59 years old who had recovered from COVID-19.

CDR3 coding DNA: TGCGCCAGCAGCTTGCAGGGGGCGTTATACAATGAGCAGTTCTTC. The encoded protein is CASSLQGALYNEQFF. The chain uses TRBV5-1 and TRBJ2-1; the match to TRBD1 covers 8 bases. Germline CDR1 is SGHRS and CDR2 is YFSETQ. V was clipped by 1 base and J by 4 bases; unmatched bases: 4. The CDR3 loop spans 15 amino acids. Drawing the rest from reference TRBV5-1 and TRBJ2-1, the complete variable domain is KAGVTQTPRYLIKTRGQQVTLSCSPISGHRSVSWYQQTPGQGLQFLFEYFSETQRNKGNFPGRFSGRQFSNSRSEMNVSTLELGDSALYLCASSLQGALYNEQFFGPGTRLTVL.